The 9 T cell receptor beta chains reported below all come from one sample, sequenced in a study of T cell repertoires in cytomegalovirus infection. TCRdb re-called the reads through MiXCR, storing one row per CDR3 protein. Here the sample spans around 900,000 distinct CDR3 sequences, around 30% being singletons. Their antigens remain unidentified. The material sequenced was cultured CD8+ T cells from PBMCs, taken from culture after CMV antigen stimulation. The receptor source for this set is a human donor in good health (CMV status not recorded). Some clones in this sample may be carry-over from other donors' samples.

This sequence joins TRBV2 and TRBJ1-5; 7 positions agree with TRBD1. This CDR3 comprises 17 residues. After removal of 7 bases from V and 0 bases from J, the junction contained 12 bases not matched to a gene. Germline V gives CDR1 SNHLY, CDR2 FYNNEI. Written as DNA, the CDR3 is TGTGCCAGCACAACCATAACGGGACAGAATAGCAATCAGCCCCAGCATTTT. Translating it yields CASTTITGQNSNQPQHF.

V usage is TRBV27 and J usage is TRBJ1-5; 9 bases agree with TRBD1. The CDR3 sequence is 15 residues long. Germline values: CDR1 MNHEY, CDR2 SMNVEV (reference sequence). Trimming removed 6 bases from V and 3 bases from J; junction bases left unmatched: 6. DNA for the CDR3: TGTGCCAGCAGCTGGGACAGGGCCTCCAATCAGCCCCAGCATTTT. Protein: CASSWDRASNQPQHF.

The chain recombines TRBV7-9 with TRBJ2-7; the D gene is possibly TRBD2 (5 bases). The CDR3 spans 15 residues. CDR1 and CDR2 from the germline V gene are SEHNR and FQNEAQ (reference sequence). The V gene lost 6 bases and the J gene lost 2 bases, with 17 bases spanning the gap. The CDR3 sequence is CASSSPREVPYEQYF. CDR3 DNA sequence: TGTGCCAGCAGTTCGCCCCGGGAAGTACCCTACGAGCAGTACTTC.

The chain carries TRBV7-6 and TRBJ2-3; TRBD2 agrees at 14 bases. V lost 5 bases and J lost 2; bases outside the gene matches: 6. Germline V gene lookup returns CDR1 SGHVS and CDR2 FNYEAQ. The CDR3 spans 17 residues. The DNA of the CDR3 is TGTGCCAGCAGCCCTGGACTAGCGGGGGGCACCACAGATACGCAGTATTTT. This codes for CASSPGLAGGTTDTQYF.

The genes are TRBV7-9 and TRBJ1-2; tentative D call: TRBD1 (6 bases). Trimming stripped 5 bases from V and 3 bases from J, with 10 bases between. This CDR3 has 13 residues. In germline, CDR1 is SEHNR, CDR2 FQNEAQ (reference sequence). CDR3 coding DNA: TGTGCCAGCAGCGGAAGGGGGTACTATGGCTACACCTTC. Protein: CASSGRGYYGYTF.

This clonotype has at least ten counts. The rearrangement uses TRBV7-9 and TRBJ2-1; D might be TRBD2 (5 bases). V lost 4 bases, J lost 5 bases, and 15 bases lay in between. Looked up from germline, CDR1 is SEHNR and CDR2 is FQNEAQ (reference sequence). The CDR3 contains 15 residues. CDR3 region: CASSSRETWNNEQFF. CDR3 bases: TGTGCCAGCAGCTCTAGGGAGACTTGGAACAATGAGCAGTTCTTC.

Note on this clonotype: The conserved phenylalanine or tryptophan is not found at the CDR3 terminus, so this likely reflects a read error. The CDR3 DNA is TGTGCCAGCAGCTTCGGGCCAGATGAAGCTTTCTAT. This sequence encodes CASSFGPDEAFY. The chain is built from TRBV7-9 and TRBJ1-1, with D hard to call. CDR3 length: 12 amino acids. The V gene lost 3 bases and the J gene lost 7 bases, with 9 bases spanning the gap. The germline V gene has CDR1 SEHNR and CDR2 FQNEAQ (reference sequence).

The rearrangement uses TRBV6-6 and TRBJ1-1, with unresolved D. This CDR3 contains 14 residues. V was shortened by 0 bases and J by 4 bases, with 9 bases between the two germline ends. From germline, CDR1 is MNHNY and CDR2 SVGAGI (reference sequence). CDR3 bases: TGTGCCAGCAGTTACTCGAAGGTGGGCACTGAAGCTTTCTTT. Amino acids: CASSYSKVGTEAFF.

The CDR3: CASSLDGRRTQYF. As DNA, the CDR3 is TGTGCCAGCAGCTTAGACGGGAGGAGGACCCAGTACTTC. This chain connects TRBV11-1 to TRBJ2-5; the match to TRBD2 covers 7 bases. This CDR3 comprises 13 residues. Per germline, CDR1 SGHAT and CDR2 FQDESV (reference sequence). Trimming at V came to 1 base and at J to 7 bases, leaving 3 bases not matched to a gene.